What follows are 19 T cell receptor beta chains derived from one specimen sequenced in a study of T-cell memory formation after mild COVID-19. TCRdb reprocessed the 5' RACE reads with MiXCR, giving one entry per CDR3 protein. The sample records roughly 480,000 distinct CDR3 sequences, about 23% being singletons. The specimen sequenced was PBMCs or a T cell subset sorted from them (not recorded which). Receptor source: an adult woman who had mild COVID-19 (a few samples of this study predate the infection). Cell type and time point are not known.

This clonotype came up a few times. The rearrangement uses TRBV5-1 and TRBJ2-7; possibly TRBD2 for D (6 bases). V was pared by 0 bases and J by 3 bases, with 10 bases between. There are 14 residues in the CDR3. Germline-derived CDR1 and CDR2 are SGHRS and YFSETQ. CDR3 coding DNA: TGCGCCAGCAGCTTGGATAGGGACTTCTACGAGCAGTACTTC. Its translation is CASSLDRDFYEQYF.

This clonotype showed up just a few times. The chain uses TRBV5-5 and TRBJ2-2, with no clear D. With 4 bases removed from V and 6 bases from J, the gap between germline ends came to 16 bases. The CDR3 consists of 15 residues. Germline CDR1 and CDR2: SGHKS and YYEKEE (reference sequence). Here the CDR3 reads CASSQQPDWAGELFF. The CDR3 bases are TGTGCCAGCAGCCAACAACCGGATTGGGCCGGGGAGCTGTTTTTT.

This chain uses TRBV4-1 with TRBJ2-1, with 7 bases fitting TRBD2. Germline values: CDR1 MGHRA, CDR2 YSYEKL. The V and J ends lost 0 bases and 14 bases, in that order; junction bases with no gene match: 10. The CDR3 covers 14 residues. The CDR3 sequence: CASSQESRGREEFF. CDR3 DNA sequence: TGCGCCAGCAGCCAAGAATCACGAGGGAGGGAAGAGTTCTTC.

This chain joins TRBV5-1 and TRBJ1-2, with TRBD1 matching over 12 bases. This CDR3 is built from 17 residues. Trimming took 4 bases from V and 6 from J; bases not matched to a gene: 13. CDR1 and CDR2 from the germline V gene are SGHRS and YFSETQ. CDR3 DNA: TGCGCCAGCAGCCCATCGACTTCCGGGACAGGGGGCCATGGCTACACCTTC. As protein: CASSPSTSGTGGHGYTF.

This clonotype was seen more than once but under ten times. The V call is TRBV10-3, the J call TRBJ2-7; D might be TRBD2 (6 bases). With 4 bases removed from V and 4 bases from J, the gap between germline ends came to 8 bases. The CDR3 sequence is 12 residues long. Germline CDR1 and CDR2: ENHRY and SYGVKD. Written as DNA, the CDR3 is TGTGCCATCAGTGCTAGCGAGTACGAGCAGTACTTC. It codes for CAISASEYEQYF.

The chain joins TRBV24-1 to TRBJ1-5, with D uncertain. Trimming took off 4 bases at V and 7 bases at J, with 10 bases between the two ends. The CDR3 runs 13 residues. In germline, CDR1 is KGHDR, CDR2 SFDVKD. The CDR3 coding sequence is TGTGCCACCAGTGACCGGGGAGAGCAGCCCCAGCATTTT. Encoded protein: CATSDRGEQPQHF.

J is TRBJ2-3 and V is TRBV25-1; 7 nucleotides match TRBD1. The V gene end was trimmed by 8 bases and the J gene end by 4 bases; junction bases not matched to a gene: 6. Germline V lookup: CDR1 MGHDK, CDR2 SYGVNS. The CDR3 has 13 residues. The CDR3 DNA follows: TGTGCCAGCGAACAGGGGTTCCCAGATACGCAGTATTTT. Residues: CASEQGFPDTQYF.

The J gene is TRBJ2-7, the V gene TRBV6-5; 10 nucleotides line up with TRBD2. The CDR3 covers 14 residues. The J segment lost 3 bases and the V segment lost 7 bases, leaving 6 bases of the junction unmatched. Germline V gene data show CDR1 as MNHEY and CDR2 as SVGAGI. DNA of the CDR3: TGTGCCAGCACTAGAGCGGGGGGGAACTACGAGCAGTACTTC. This gives the protein CASTRAGGNYEQYF.

The chain uses TRBV20-1 and TRBJ2-7; TRBD1 matches 9 bases. J was trimmed by 3 bases and V by 2 bases; bases with no gene match: 5. The CDR3 has 14 residues. In germline, CDR1 is DFQATT, CDR2 SNEGSKA (reference sequence). In nucleotides, the CDR3 is TGCAGTGCTAGATCGGGGACAGGGTACTACGAGCAGTACTTC. This codes for CSARSGTGYYEQYF.

This clonotype has just a few counts. The genes are TRBV4-1 and TRBJ2-7; a possible D gene is TRBD2 (5 bases). Trimming pared 5 bases from V and 0 bases from J, leaving 17 bases between. The CDR3 length is 16 residues. CDR1 and CDR2 from the germline V gene are MGHRA and YSYEKL. CDR3 sequence (DNA): TGCGCCAGCAGCATAGCATCGGGATCAAGCTCCTACGAGCAGTACTTC. It is translated as CASSIASGSSSYEQYF.

This clonotype turned up a few times. This sequence joins TRBV15 and TRBJ2-7; 11 nucleotides align to TRBD2. The CDR3 length is 17 residues. After removal of 5 bases from V and 0 bases from J, the junction contained 9 bases not matched to a gene. The V gene's germline CDR1 is LNHNV and CDR2 YYDKDF (reference sequence). CDR3 nucleotides: TGTGCCACCAGCCGTGCTAGCGGGAGGCTGAGCTCCTACGAGCAGTACTTC. This gives the protein CATSRASGRLSSYEQYF. Filled out from reference TRBV15 and TRBJ2-7, the complete variable domain reads DAMVIQNPRYQVTQFGKPVTLSCSQTLNHNVMYWYQQKSSQAPKLLFHYYDKDFNNEADTPDNFQSRRPNTSFCFLDIRSPGLGDTAMYLCATSRASGRLSSYEQYFGPGTRLTVT.

CDR3 bases: TGTGCCAGCAGTACCGGGACAGGGGACACCGGGGAGCTGTTTTTT. This gives the protein CASSTGTGDTGELFF. This rearrangement joins TRBV6-1 to TRBJ2-2; 10 bases fit TRBD1. The CDR3 is 15 residues long. V lost 5 bases, J lost 3 bases, and 3 bases stayed unmatched. Germline assignment: CDR1 MNHNS and CDR2 SASEGT.

The chain is built from TRBV20-1 and TRBJ2-5; the match to TRBD2 covers 10 bases. J was trimmed by 6 bases and V by 3 bases; bases with no gene match: 19. The CDR3 consists of 18 residues. Germline V gives CDR1 DFQATT, CDR2 SNEGSKA (reference sequence). CDR3 protein: CSASPLWGGAGGPQTQYF. CDR3 coding DNA: TGCAGTGCTAGCCCTCTATGGGGGGGAGCGGGAGGGCCCCAGACCCAGTACTTC.

This clonotype was detected ten times or more. For the CDR3, the DNA is TGTGCCACCAGCGCGCCGAACAGGGAATACACAGATACGCAGTATTTT. Translation: CATSAPNREYTDTQYF. The V gene is TRBV24-1, the J gene TRBJ2-3; perhaps TRBD1 as D (6 bases). Germline V gene lookup returns CDR1 KGHDR and CDR2 SFDVKD. The CDR3 is made up of 16 amino acids. V was cut by 7 bases and J by 2 bases, with 18 bases left in between.

A few counts support this clonotype. The chain carries TRBV5-6 and TRBJ2-1, with D possibly being TRBD2 (6 bases). The CDR3 is 13 amino acids. The ends were cut back, 0 bases at V and 7 bases at J, with 8 bases in the middle. Germline CDR1 and CDR2: SGHDT and YYEEEE. CDR3: CASSLGGRNEQFF. Here the CDR3 DNA reads TGTGCCAGCAGCTTGGGAGGGAGGAATGAGCAGTTCTTC.

This chain joins TRBV12-3 or TRBV12-4 and TRBJ1-1; D is unclear. The CDR3 runs to 18 residues. V lost 3 bases, J lost 0 bases, and 20 bases lay in between. CDR3 region: CASSFVLGPRAVNTEAFF. CDR3 sequence (DNA): TGTGCCAGCAGTTTCGTCCTTGGCCCCCGAGCGGTGAACACTGAAGCTTTCTTT.

The V call is TRBV28, the J call TRBJ2-1; D perhaps matches TRBD1 (5 bases). The CDR3 contains 12 residues. Trimming took off 9 bases at V and 4 bases at J, with 10 bases between the two ends. Germline-derived CDR1 and CDR2 are MDHEN and SYDVKM. The CDR3, as DNA: TGTGCCAGTAGGACATCTTACAATGAGCAGTTCTTC. It codes for CASRTSYNEQFF.

The CDR3 coding sequence is TGCGCCAGCAGCTTGGCCAGAATAGCATCCTACAATGAGCAGTTCTTC. This codes for CASSLARIASYNEQFF. The V and J genes are TRBV5-1 and TRBJ2-1, with D unclear. CDR3 length: 16 residues. CDR1 SGHRS and CDR2 YFSETQ come from the germline V gene. V was shortened by 0 bases and J by 1 base, with 11 bases between the two germline ends.

The genes are TRBV5-6 and TRBJ1-1; 8 nucleotides match TRBD1. Germline CDR1 SGHDT, CDR2 YYEEEE. Losses at the gene ends were 0 bases for V and 5 bases for J; bases not matched to a gene: 6. The CDR3 spans 15 residues. The CDR3 nucleotides are TGTGCCAGCAGCTTGGCTCCCAGGGGGCGGACTGAAGCTTTCTTT. Protein product: CASSLAPRGRTEAFF.